The next 22 T cell receptor beta chains were all read from a single sample in a study of CD8 T cells in Susac syndrome. RNA, at about 0.45 to 1 ug, was reverse transcribed with random hexamers. Using its own MiXCR run on the immunoSEQ multiplex PCR reads, TCRdb lists one record per CDR3 protein. Counted here are under 90,000 distinct CDR3 sequences, approximately 95% occurring once; the ten biggest clones make up about 0.45%. The sequenced sample consisted of CD8+ T cells from PBMCs. The source is a human donor with Susac syndrome.

The V and J genes are TRBV12-3 or TRBV12-4 and TRBJ2-7; possibly TRBD2 for D (5 bases). The CDR3 runs 14 residues. V shed 3 bases and J shed 5 bases, with 14 bases lying between them. As DNA, the CDR3 is TGTGCCAGCAGTTTCTTAGAGGGCCGCGACGAGCAGTACTTC. Encoded protein: CASSFLEGRDEQYF.

In this sample, this clonotype turned up once. The chain uses TRBV27 and TRBJ2-7; 11 positions agree with TRBD1. Germline V gene data show CDR1 as MNHEY and CDR2 as SMNVEV (reference sequence). The V gene end was trimmed by 4 bases and the J gene end by 4 bases; junction bases not matched to a gene: 3. This CDR3 is 14 amino acids long. CDR3 bases: TGTGCCAGCAGTTCCGGACAGGGGGCATACGAGCAGTACTTC. It yields the protein CASSSGQGAYEQYF.

The rearrangement links TRBV15 to TRBJ1-1; no firm D call. Trimming cost V 5 bases and J 6 bases, with 10 bases left between them. Germline assignment: CDR1 LNHNV and CDR2 YYDKDF (reference sequence). This CDR3 has 12 residues. CDR3: CATSRDVAEAFF. As DNA, the CDR3 is TGTGCCACCAGCCGTGATGTGGCTGAAGCTTTCTTT.

The rearrangement joins TRBV15 to TRBJ2-1, with TRBD1 matching over 8 bases. Unmatched junction bases numbered 3, after V lost 5 bases and J lost 6 bases. This CDR3 contains 13 residues. Germline V gene lookup returns CDR1 LNHNV and CDR2 YYDKDF (reference sequence). Here the CDR3 DNA reads TGTGCCACCAGCCGGACAGGGTCCAATGAGCAGTTCTTC. Translated: CATSRTGSNEQFF.

The CDR3 is CATSDETRGEFF. In nucleotides, the CDR3 is TGTGCCACCAGTGATGAAACGCGAGGGGAGTTCTTC. The chain couples TRBV24-1 to TRBJ2-1; D tentatively reads TRBD1 or TRBD2 (5 bases each). The CDR3 loop spans 12 amino acids. Germline loops: CDR1 KGHDR, CDR2 SFDVKD. The V and J ends lost 3 bases and 14 bases respectively, with 13 bases between them.

This chain connects TRBV12-3 or TRBV12-4 to TRBJ2-2; the match to TRBD1 covers 8 bases. The CDR3 is 15 amino acids. V dropped 5 bases and J dropped 8; count of bases not matched to a gene: 10. CDR3 sequence reads: CASSGTGTGDGELFF. Written as DNA, the CDR3 is TGTGCCAGCAGTGGGACCGGGACAGGAGATGGGGAGCTGTTTTTT.

This clonotype was seen just once. The J gene is TRBJ1-1, the V gene TRBV7-9; D unclear. The germline V gene encodes CDR1 SEHNR and CDR2 FQNEAQ (reference sequence). V lost 5 bases to trimming and J lost 4 bases, with 14 bases between them. The CDR3 totals 14 residues. CDR3 loop: CASSTTVVGTEAFF. The DNA for the CDR3 is TGTGCCAGCAGCACGACCGTGGTGGGCACTGAAGCTTTCTTT.

The rearrangement links TRBV29-1 to TRBJ2-3, with 9 bases lining up with TRBD2. V was pared by 7 bases and J by 4 bases, with 9 bases of the junction left unmatched. Germline values: CDR1 SQVTM, CDR2 ANQGSEA. This CDR3 comprises 14 residues. CDR3: CSGALAGTADTQYF. The DNA for the CDR3 is TGCAGCGGCGCGCTAGCGGGAACCGCAGATACGCAGTATTTT.

The chain combines TRBV20-1 with TRBJ2-6, with D possibly being TRBD1 (6 bases). V dropped 0 bases and J dropped 4 bases, with 13 bases sitting between them. This CDR3 has 16 residues. Germline V gene data show CDR1 as DFQATT and CDR2 as SNEGSKA (reference sequence). CDR3 DNA sequence: TGCAGTGCTAGAGATCGAGGGGGTGGCGGGGCCAACGTCCTGACTTTC. Amino acids: CSARDRGGGGANVLTF.

The rearrangement links TRBV6-2 or TRBV6-3 to TRBJ2-1, with unresolved D. The V end lost 3 bases, the J end lost 6 bases, and 6 bases lay between the germline ends. Per germline, CDR1 MNHEY and CDR2 SVGEGT. CDR3 length equals 12 residues. The CDR3 region is CASSYPPNEQFF. CDR3 bases: TGTGCCAGCAGTTATCCTCCCAATGAGCAGTTCTTC.

The V call is TRBV2, the J call TRBJ2-3; TRBD2 aligns across 7 bases. The CDR3 contains 15 residues. The germline V gene has CDR1 SNHLY and CDR2 FYNNEI. The V gene end was trimmed by 6 bases and the J gene end by 3 bases; junction bases not matched to a gene: 9. CDR3: CASRTSSSGTDTQYF. In DNA form, the CDR3 reads TGTGCCAGCAGGACTAGCTCTAGTGGGACAGATACGCAGTATTTT.

The chain has TRBV6-2 or TRBV6-3 and TRBJ2-7; D gene uncertain. Trimming cost V 0 bases and J 0 bases, with 12 bases left between them. CDR1 MNHEY and CDR2 SVGEGT come from the germline V gene. There are 16 residues in the CDR3. The CDR3 coding sequence is TGTGCCAGCAGTTACTCGGCACAGCGAAGCTCCTACGAGCAGTACTTC. Protein: CASSYSAQRSSYEQYF.

The count of this clonotype is one. The chain carries TRBV6-5 and TRBJ1-2, with a weak D call TRBD1 (5 bases). CDR1 and CDR2 from the germline V gene are MNHEY and SVGAGI. CDR3 size: 13 residues. The V end was cut by 4 bases, the J end by 0 bases, with 6 bases between. The CDR3, as DNA: TGTGCCAGCAGTTGGGGGACTAACTATGGCTACACCTTC. Protein sequence: CASSWGTNYGYTF.

V usage is TRBV20-1 and J usage is TRBJ2-7, with D maybe TRBD1 (6 bases). Germline V CDR1 and CDR2: DFQATT, SNEGSKA (reference sequence). There are 15 residues in the CDR3. The V gene lost 0 bases and the J gene lost 1 base, with 13 bases spanning the gap. CDR3 DNA sequence: TGCAGTGCTAGAGATATCACAGGGAGTTCCTACGAGCAGTACTTC. Amino acids: CSARDITGSSYEQYF.

This sequence joins TRBV29-1 and TRBJ1-1, with D unresolved. Trimming cost V 8 bases and J 1 base, with 14 bases left between them. The CDR3 consists of 13 residues. Looked up from germline, CDR1 is SQVTM and CDR2 is ANQGSEA. CDR3 in DNA: TGCAGCTCTCGATGGGCGCGGAACACTGAAGCTTTCTTT. This sequence encodes CSSRWARNTEAFF.

The V gene is TRBV5-4, the J gene TRBJ2-5; the D is unclear. The length of the CDR3 is 14 residues. In germline, CDR1 is SGHNT, CDR2 YYREEE (reference sequence). V was cut by 0 bases and J by 2 bases, with 8 bases left in between. CDR3 sequence (DNA): TGTGCCAGCAGCTTGGTCGCTGAGCAAGAGACCCAGTACTTC. This sequence encodes CASSLVAEQETQYF.

The chain uses TRBV19 and TRBJ1-1; 7 nucleotides line up with TRBD1. Unmatched junction bases numbered 5, after V lost 3 bases and J lost 10 bases. The germline V gene encodes CDR1 LNHDA and CDR2 SQIVND (reference sequence). This CDR3 contains 12 residues. The CDR3 loop is CASSIGQARAFF. The DNA of the CDR3 is TGTGCCAGTAGTATCGGACAGGCCAGAGCTTTCTTT.

The chain employs TRBV7-8 and TRBJ2-7; a weak D match, TRBD1 (6 bases). The CDR3 loop spans 16 amino acids. V was cut by 5 bases and J by 2 bases, with 19 bases left in between. In germline, CDR1 is SGHVS, CDR2 FQNEAQ. The CDR3 DNA is TGTGCCAGCAGCGACAATCAGGGGTTTGGGACCTACGAGCAGTACTTC. Translated, it gives CASSDNQGFGTYEQYF.

This clonotype was observed a single time. The chain uses TRBV27 and TRBJ2-5, with 12 bases fitting TRBD2. Unmatched junction bases numbered 9, after V lost 8 bases and J lost 5 bases. Germline V gives CDR1 MNHEY, CDR2 SMNVEV (reference sequence). The CDR3 contains 15 residues. This CDR3 is CASRRTSGTGETQYF. In DNA, the CDR3 is TGTGCCAGCCGACGGACTAGCGGGACGGGGGAGACCCAGTACTTC.

Remarks on this clonotype: A junction end diverges from the germline sequence, so it may reflect a read error. V gene TRBV7-6 combines with J gene TRBJ2-1; 7 nucleotides match TRBD2. Germline V gives CDR1 SGHVS, CDR2 FNYEAQ. This CDR3 has 15 residues. The CDR3 DNA reads TGTGCCAGCAGCCTAGCGGAGACCCTCTACAATGAGCAGTTCTTC. Translating gives CASSLAETLYNEQFF.

This clonotype came up once. The V gene is TRBV19, the J gene TRBJ2-6; D gene uncertain. This CDR3 contains 13 residues. Trimming stripped 11 bases from V and 0 bases from J, with 8 bases between. Germline V lookup: CDR1 LNHDA, CDR2 SQIVND (reference sequence). The CDR3 here is CAGLLSGANVLTF. Here the CDR3 DNA reads TGTGCCGGTTTGCTCTCTGGGGCCAACGTCCTGACTTTC.

V usage is TRBV27 and J usage is TRBJ2-7; TRBD1 aligns across 7 bases. Germline V lookup: CDR1 MNHEY, CDR2 SMNVEV (reference sequence). V dropped 7 bases and J dropped 4; count of bases not matched to a gene: 10. This CDR3 has 14 residues. The CDR3, as DNA: TGTGCCAGCACCCCGGGACAGCCTCATTACGAGCAGTACTTC. This sequence encodes CASTPGQPHYEQYF.